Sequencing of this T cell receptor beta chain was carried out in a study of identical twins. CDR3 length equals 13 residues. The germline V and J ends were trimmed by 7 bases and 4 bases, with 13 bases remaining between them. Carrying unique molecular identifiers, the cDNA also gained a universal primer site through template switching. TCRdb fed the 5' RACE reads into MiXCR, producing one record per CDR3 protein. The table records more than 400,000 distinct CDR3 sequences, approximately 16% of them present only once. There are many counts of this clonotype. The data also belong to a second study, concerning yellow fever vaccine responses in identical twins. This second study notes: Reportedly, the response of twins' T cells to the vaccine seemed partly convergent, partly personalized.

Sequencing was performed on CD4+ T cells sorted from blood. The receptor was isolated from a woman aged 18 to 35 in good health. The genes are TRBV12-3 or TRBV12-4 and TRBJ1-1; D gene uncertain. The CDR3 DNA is TGTGCCAGCACCCCAATAGTTTCCACTGAAGCTTTCTTT. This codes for CASTPIVSTEAFF.